This entry lists 6 T cell receptor beta chains sequenced from one sample in a study of human T cells and chemical hapten exposure. The time point denotes: healthy volunteer bleed at 2 weeks. Unfractionated whole blood yielded the extracted total RNA. MiXCR, run by TCRdb on the RACE reads, gives a single entry per CDR3 protein. This sample has approximately 90,000 distinct CDR3 sequences, with roughly 8% found just once. Material: whole blood. Receptors originate from a female donor in good health. Some clones in this sample may be carry-over from other donors' samples.

In this sample, this clonotype turned up many times. CDR3 residues: CASSPTLAGGGYEQYF. CDR3 nucleotide sequence: TGTGCCAGCAGCCCTACCCTAGCGGGAGGGGGCTACGAGCAGTACTTC. The chain combines TRBV28 with TRBJ2-7, with TRBD2 identical over 12 bases. With V trimmed by 6 bases and J by 3 bases, 9 bases remained unmatched. Germline lookup yields CDR1 MDHEN and CDR2 SYDVKM. CDR3 length: 16 amino acids. Complete variable domain (other parts from reference TRBV28 and TRBJ2-7): DVKVTQSSRYLVKRTGEKVFLECVQDMDHENMFWYRQDPGLGLRLIYFSYDVKMKEKGDIPEGYSVSREKKERFSLILESASTNQTSMYLCASSPTLAGGGYEQYFGPGTRLTVT.

This clonotype came up many times. The rearrangement joins TRBV20-1 to TRBJ1-1; D remains unclear. From germline, CDR1 is DFQATT and CDR2 SNEGSKA (reference sequence). This CDR3 spans 13 amino acids. V was pared by 1 base and J by 1 base, with 7 bases between. The DNA of the CDR3 is TGCAGTGCTAGAGGGTTAGCGAACACTGAAGCTTTCTTT. Its protein is CSARGLANTEAFF.

This clonotype occurred a few times. The rearrangement joins TRBV29-1 to TRBJ2-3; no definite D call. Germline CDR1 SQVTM, CDR2 ANQGSEA. CDR3 length: 10 amino acids. Trimming pared 5 bases from V and 2 bases from J, leaving 2 bases between. The CDR3 reads CSVSTDTQYF. The DNA of the CDR3 is TGCAGCGTTTCCACAGATACGCAGTATTTT.

This clonotype was recorded many times. The rearrangement joins TRBV7-2 to TRBJ2-7; 10 positions agree with TRBD2. Per the germline V gene, CDR1 is SGHTA and CDR2 is FQGNSA. This CDR3 contains 14 residues. The trim removed 7 bases at V and 6 bases at J, leaving 9 bases unmatched. The CDR3 loop is CASILLAGASEQYF. The CDR3 nucleotides read TGTGCCAGCATCCTCCTAGCGGGAGCATCCGAGCAGTACTTC.

This clonotype has only a few counts. The chain carries TRBV20-1 and TRBJ1-1, with D perhaps matching TRBD1 (5 bases). The germline gives CDR1 DFQATT, CDR2 SNEGSKA (reference sequence). The CDR3 has 13 residues. The V gene lost 2 bases and the J gene lost 1 base, with 8 bases spanning the gap. The CDR3 nucleotides are TGCAGTGCTAGAATCACAGGGAACACTGAAGCTTTCTTT. This gives the protein CSARITGNTEAFF.

This clonotype was found a few times. The J gene is TRBJ2-7, the V gene TRBV9, with D maybe TRBD2 (5 bases). The CDR3 spans 14 residues. With 3 bases removed from V and 2 bases from J, the gap between germline ends came to 12 bases. The germline CDR1 and CDR2 sequences are SGDLS and YYNGEE. For the CDR3, the DNA is TGTGCCAGCAGCGCAATGGACTGGGCCTACGAGCAGTACTTC. Amino acids: CASSAMDWAYEQYF.